Listed here are 32 T cell receptor beta chains from one sample, sequenced in a study of cytomegalovirus exposure and HLA in healthy donors. In the PCR, 60 Vbeta and 13 Jbeta primers were used. The protocol was immunoSEQ multiplex PCR, while the TCRdb copy is restricted to in-frame clones and leaves out a portion. This sample has roughly 100,000 clones; about 75% occur once, and the top ten carry over 6%. Sequencing was done on a sample of PBMCs. Receptors were obtained from a man between 40 and 49 years old in good health and CMV-seropositive.

The chain is built from TRBV6-5 and TRBJ1-1; 9 bases agree with TRBD1. CDR3 length: 14 amino acids. Germline V lookup: CDR1 MNHEY, CDR2 SVGAGI. Trimming took 0 bases from V and 7 from J; bases not matched to a gene: 3. As DNA, the CDR3 is TGTGCCAGCAGTTACTCGCCGGGACAGGGTGAAGCTTTCTTT. Translated, it gives CASSYSPGQGEAFF.

The chain links TRBV4-1 to TRBJ2-5; TRBD1 might be the D (5 bases). The J call may not be correct, given that the DNA end is closer to TRBJ2-7. Germline assignment: CDR1 MGHRA and CDR2 YSYEKL. This CDR3 has 15 amino acids. In nucleotides, the CDR3 is TGCGCCAGCAGCCTTCTCCTCAGGGCCTCCTACGAGCAGTACTTC. Translated: CASSLLLRASYEQYF.

As to this clone: At one end, the junction sequence differs from germline, possibly due to a read error. The V call is TRBV7-7, the J call TRBJ2-7; D is possibly TRBD1 (5 bases). Germline CDR1 reads SSHAT; CDR2 reads FNYEAQ (reference sequence). CDR3 length equals 14 residues. CDR3 in DNA: TGTGCTAGCAGCTTAACTCGACAGTCCTACGAGCAGTACTTC. Amino acids: CASSLTRQSYEQYF.

V and J are TRBV13 and TRBJ2-7, with D perhaps matching TRBD1 (5 bases). The CDR3 has 12 residues. Deletions cut 0 bases from V and 6 bases from J, with 6 bases between. Germline CDR1 and CDR2: PRHDT and FYEKMQ (reference sequence). CDR3 loop: CASSLGQGEQYF. CDR3 nucleotides: TGTGCCAGCAGCTTAGGCCAGGGCGAGCAGTACTTC.

This clone was recorded a few times. J is TRBJ2-7 and V is TRBV5-1; TRBD1 matches at 11 bases. CDR1 and CDR2 from the germline V gene are SGHRS and YFSETQ. The V segment lost 4 bases and the J segment 6 bases; nucleotides outside the gene matches: 6. The CDR3 contains 14 residues. The CDR3 here is CASSGQGALSEQYF. As DNA, the CDR3 is TGCGCCAGCAGCGGACAGGGGGCCTTGAGCGAGCAGTACTTC.

The chain couples TRBV18 to TRBJ1-4, with TRBD1 as a possible D gene (5 bases). The CDR3 consists of 15 residues. Germline CDR1 reads KGHSH; CDR2 reads LQKENI. Trimming shortened V by 4 bases and J by 8 bases, and 17 bases separated the two germline ends. The CDR3, as DNA: TGTGCCAGCTCACGGGGGGGACCCTCAGGCGAAAAACTGTTTTTT. It yields the protein CASSRGGPSGEKLFF.

This clone was recorded once. The chain employs TRBV28 and TRBJ2-5; D unclear. CDR1 MDHEN and CDR2 SYDVKM come from the germline V gene. This CDR3 region has 14 residues. The V and J ends lost 1 base and 2 bases respectively, with 8 bases between them. This CDR3 reads CASSLSLIQETQYF. The CDR3 DNA follows: TGTGCCAGCAGTTTATCTCTTATACAAGAGACCCAGTACTTC.

The rearrangement joins TRBV10-3 to TRBJ2-3; maybe TRBD2 (6 bases). This CDR3 has 15 amino acids. Germline assignment: CDR1 ENHRY and CDR2 SYGVKD. V lost 8 bases and J lost 1, with 16 bases in between. DNA of the CDR3: TGTGCCATCTCCGACCTAGCGCGGGGCACAGATACGCAGTATTTT. This translates into CAISDLARGTDTQYF.

The chain recombines TRBV29-1 with TRBJ2-1, with 11 bases lining up with TRBD2. This CDR3 contains 14 residues. Germline V gives CDR1 SQVTM, CDR2 ANQGSEA. The V and J ends lost 3 bases and 8 bases, in that order; junction bases with no gene match: 6. CDR3 loop: CSVDRTSGSHEQFF. As DNA, the CDR3 is TGCAGCGTTGACCGAACTAGCGGGAGCCATGAGCAGTTCTTC.

This clone was seen only once. The rearrangement uses TRBV28 and TRBJ1-2, with a tentative D call TRBD1 (6 bases). In germline, CDR1 is MDHEN, CDR2 SYDVKM. V gave up 3 bases and J gave up 2 bases, with 13 bases separating them. The CDR3 length is 15 residues. The CDR3 spells CASSFPLQGNYGYTF. In DNA, the CDR3 is TGTGCCAGCAGTTTCCCTTTACAGGGCAACTATGGCTACACCTTC.

The J gene is TRBJ2-1, the V gene TRBV4-3, with D possibly TRBD2 on 6 matching bases. The CDR3 has 15 residues. V dropped 1 base and J dropped 4 bases, with 11 bases sitting between them. Looked up from germline, CDR1 is LGHNA and CDR2 is YSLEER. CDR3 sequence: CASSQGPGGYNEQFF. The CDR3 DNA is TGCGCCAGCAGCCAAGGGCCCGGGGGTTACAATGAGCAGTTCTTC.

This clone was counted a single time. The V gene is TRBV7-6, the J gene TRBJ2-7; TRBD1 is a possible D gene (6 bases). The V and J ends lost 3 bases and 0 bases respectively, with 6 bases between them. Germline V gene data show CDR1 as SGHVS and CDR2 as FNYEAQ. The CDR3 runs 13 residues. This CDR3 is CASSLGASYEQYF. The CDR3 DNA follows: TGTGCCAGCAGCTTGGGGGCCTCCTACGAGCAGTACTTC. The entire variable domain, with the rest obtained from reference TRBV7-6 and TRBJ2-7, is as follows: GAGVSQSPRYKVTKRGQDVALRCDPISGHVSLYWYRQALGQGPEFLTYFNYEAQQDKSGLPNDRFSAERPEGSISTLTIQRTEQRDSAMYRCASSLGASYEQYFGPGTRLTVT.

The chain combines TRBV4-3 with TRBJ2-2, with D unclear. Germline V lookup: CDR1 LGHNA, CDR2 YSLEER. This CDR3 is built from 15 residues. Trimming took off 0 bases at V and 1 base at J, with 6 bases between the two ends. Here the CDR3 reads CASSQEQMNTGELFF. CDR3 sequence (DNA): TGCGCCAGCAGCCAAGAACAGATGAACACCGGGGAGCTGTTTTTT.

In its sample, this clone was seen a few times. The J gene is TRBJ2-1, the V gene TRBV21-1; the listed D gene, TRBD2, was not tested against the DNA. TRBV21-1 is a pseudogene. The CDR3 runs to 18 residues. CDR3 sequence reads: CASSLLAGSILSYNEQFF. In DNA, the CDR3 is TGTGCCAGCTCTTTACTAGCGGGGAGTATCCTCTCCTACAATGAGCAGTTCTTC.

The rearrangement joins TRBV6-5 to TRBJ1-2; D possibly corresponds to TRBD1 (5 bases). Germline V gene lookup returns CDR1 MNHEY and CDR2 SVGAGI. This CDR3 has 11 amino acids. The V end was cut by 5 bases, the J end by 5 bases, with 6 bases between. CDR3 region: CASSQGYGYTF. DNA for the CDR3: TGTGCCAGCAGTCAGGGTTATGGCTACACCTTC.

This chain joins TRBV30 and TRBJ2-4, with TRBD1 identical over 7 bases. Trimming removed 7 bases from V and 2 bases from J; junction bases left unmatched: 8. This CDR3 has 14 amino acids. Germline V gives CDR1 GTSNPN, CDR2 SVGIG (reference sequence). The CDR3 sequence: CASRDSISKNIQYF. The CDR3 DNA is TGTGCCTCCCGGGACAGTATATCCAAAAACATTCAGTACTTC.

The chain carries TRBV7-6 and TRBJ1-6, with D maybe TRBD1 (6 bases). Germline loops: CDR1 SGHVS, CDR2 FNYEAQ. The CDR3 loop spans 15 amino acids. The ends were cut back, 4 bases at V and 4 bases at J, with 11 bases in the middle. CDR3 nucleotide sequence: TGTGCCAGCAGCTCCGGACAGACTTATAATTCACCCCTCCACTTT. Protein: CASSSGQTYNSPLHF.

Comments on this clone: An end of the junction differs from the germline gene, which may be a read error. Other DNA sequences in the sample encode the same CDR3. This chain connects TRBV6-5 to TRBJ2-7; D not resolved. CDR1 is MNHEY, CDR2 SVGAGI, per germline. CDR3 length: 15 residues. In DNA, the CDR3 is TGTGCCAGCAGTTACTCACCCCAGGTCACCTACGAGCAGTACTTT. Translation gives CASSYSPQVTYEQYF.

This chain uses TRBV18 with TRBJ1-1; D gene unclear. Trimming removed 2 bases at V and 1 base at J, with 11 bases between. Per the germline V gene, CDR1 is KGHSH and CDR2 is LQKENI. The length of the CDR3 is 15 residues. The chain's CDR3 is CASSPGQLTNTEAFF. DNA of the CDR3: TGTGCCAGCTCACCAGGGCAGCTAACGAACACTGAAGCTTTCTTT.

The chain is built from TRBV19 and TRBJ1-1, with D maybe TRBD1 (5 bases). Germline V gene lookup returns CDR1 LNHDA and CDR2 SQIVND (reference sequence). V lost 4 bases to trimming and J lost 3 bases, with 12 bases between them. CDR3 length: 14 residues. CDR3: CASSKGRVYTEAFF. The CDR3 DNA follows: TGTGCCAGTAGTAAGGGGAGGGTATACACTGAAGCTTTCTTT.

This clone was found once. The V gene is TRBV4-3, the J gene TRBJ1-3; 8 nucleotides line up with TRBD1. The length of the CDR3 is 13 residues. The V and J ends lost 4 bases and 4 bases, in that order; junction bases with no gene match: 0. Germline V gives CDR1 LGHNA, CDR2 YSLEER. CDR3 bases: TGCGCCAGCAGCCGGGACAGGGGAAACACCATATATTTT. This gives the protein CASSRDRGNTIYF.

V and J are TRBV27 and TRBJ1-2; perhaps TRBD1 as D (6 bases). This CDR3 contains 17 residues. Trimming removed 5 bases from V and 1 base from J, with 20 bases in between. Germline assignment: CDR1 MNHEY and CDR2 SMNVEV (reference sequence). The CDR3 reads CASSLIAGDVDNYGYTF. CDR3 DNA sequence: TGTGCCAGCAGTCTTATCGCAGGGGACGTGGATAACTATGGCTACACCTTC.

The chain is built from TRBV28 and TRBJ1-2, with 8 bases that match TRBD1. The CDR3 covers 17 residues. Germline lookup yields CDR1 MDHEN and CDR2 SYDVKM. J gave up 4 bases and V 4 bases, and 14 bases lay outside the gene matches. The CDR3 DNA follows: TGTGCCAGCAGTTCTACAGGGGGTGGTGGCTCGAGCTATGGCTACACCTTC. Amino acids: CASSSTGGGGSSYGYTF.

This chain uses TRBV21-1 with TRBJ2-2; TRBD2 is the table's D call, not checked against the DNA. TRBV21-1 is designated a pseudogene. This CDR3 region has 18 residues. CDR3 region: CASSKGRSELENTGELFF. The CDR3 DNA is TGTGCCAGCAGCAAAGGGCGCAGCGAACTAGAGAACACCGGGGAGCTGTTTTTT.

This clone came up once. The chain uses TRBV4-3 and TRBJ1-2, with 8 bases fitting TRBD1. CDR1 and CDR2 (germline): LGHNA, YSLEER. V trimming: 0 bases; J trimming: 4 bases; junction bases outside the gene matches: 10. This CDR3 is 17 amino acids long. For the CDR3, the DNA is TGCGCCAGCAGCCAAGATCTCTCGGACAGGGATGGCTATGGCTACACCTTC. Residues: CASSQDLSDRDGYGYTF.

The chain is built from TRBV27 and TRBJ1-2, with 9 positions matching TRBD1. The CDR3 consists of 15 residues. From germline, CDR1 is MNHEY and CDR2 SMNVEV (reference sequence). V shed 6 bases, J shed 2 bases, and the junction held 7 bases outside the gene matches. The CDR3 DNA reads TGTGCCAGCAGCTACTCCGGGACAGGGAACTATGGCTACACCTTC. Protein product: CASSYSGTGNYGYTF.

This clone was seen only a few times. One end of the junction fails to match germline, which may point to a read error. The J gene is TRBJ2-3, the V gene TRBV10-3; 9 bases agree with TRBD2. CDR1 and CDR2 (germline): ENHRY, SYGVKD. The CDR3 totals 14 residues. DNA for the CDR3: TGTGCCAGCAGTATAGCGGGGGGCACAGATACGCAGTATTTT. This encodes CASSIAGGTDTQYF.

This clone was detected only once. This chain links TRBV6-1 with TRBJ2-7, with a tentative D call TRBD1 (6 bases). Trimming removed 5 bases at V and 3 bases at J, with 14 bases between. This CDR3 spans 14 amino acids. The germline CDR1 and CDR2 sequences are MNHNS and SASEGT. CDR3 residues: CASSFMDSGYEQYF. CDR3 sequence (DNA): TGTGCCAGCAGTTTCATGGACAGTGGCTACGAGCAGTACTTC.

V usage is TRBV7-8 and J usage is TRBJ1-5, with 7 bases that match TRBD1. CDR3 length: 16 residues. Unmatched junction bases numbered 17, after V lost 5 bases and J lost 10 bases. Germline CDR1 SGHVS, CDR2 FQNEAQ. This CDR3 is CASSLGEQGLGGPQHF. Here the CDR3 DNA reads TGTGCCAGCAGCCTAGGGGAACAGGGGCTCGGGGGTCCCCAGCATTTT.

V and J are TRBV19 and TRBJ2-7; 7 bases line up with TRBD1. CDR1 LNHDA and CDR2 SQIVND come from the germline V gene (reference sequence). J gave up 2 bases and V 3 bases, and 4 bases lay outside the gene matches. The CDR3 loop spans 14 amino acids. The CDR3 is CASSMTGYTYEQYF. CDR3 DNA: TGTGCCAGTAGTATGACAGGGTATACCTACGAGCAGTACTTC.

The chain is built from TRBV7-9 and TRBJ1-5, with 9 bases matching TRBD1. V was clipped by 4 bases and J by 3 bases; unmatched bases: 7. Germline assignment: CDR1 SEHNR and CDR2 FQNEAQ (reference sequence). The CDR3 spans 16 residues. CDR3: CASSSTRQGDNQPQHF. CDR3 sequence (DNA): TGTGCCAGCAGCTCCACTAGACAGGGGGACAATCAGCCCCAGCATTTT.

This chain joins TRBV11-2 and TRBJ1-5, with 8 bases that match TRBD1. Germline V CDR1 and CDR2: SGHAT, FQNNGV. The CDR3 has 14 amino acids. With 4 bases clipped from V and 11 bases from J, the junction kept 10 bases outside the gene matches. CDR3 DNA sequence: TGTGCCAGCAGCTCCGGGACAGGCGGCGTAACCCAGCATTTT. It encodes CASSSGTGGVTQHF.